These 21 T cell receptor beta chains came from one sample sequenced in a study of T cells in Graves' hyperthyroidism and ophthalmopathy. From RNA transcripts, TCR beta CDR3 regions were amplified. In the first-round RT-PCR of the TCR CDR3, the HTBI primer set was used. TCRdb re-derived calls from the multiplex PCR reads in MiXCR, one entry per CDR3 protein. The sample lists approximately 530,000 distinct CDR3 sequences, 16% seen once, with 15% to 20% in the top ten. Sequencing was carried out using blood. The source is a woman aged 18-30 years with Graves' hyperthyroidism.

This clonotype was counted at least ten times. The rearrangement uses TRBV7-3 and TRBJ2-3; D not certain. CDR1 and CDR2 (germline): SGHTA, FQGTGA. Between the trimmed V and J ends, which lost 1 base and 3 bases, there was a span of 8 bases. This CDR3 contains 14 residues. The CDR3 bases are TGTGCCAGCAGCTTAAGCGGACGTACAGATACGCAGTATTTT. Translation: CASSLSGRTDTQYF.

The J gene is TRBJ2-7, the V gene TRBV2, with TRBD2 matching over 11 bases. V was clipped by 10 bases and J by 0 bases; unmatched bases: 5. Germline loops: CDR1 SNHLY, CDR2 FYNNEI. The CDR3 spans 14 residues. DNA of the CDR3: TGTGCCACAGAGACTAGCGGGATCTCCTACGAGCAGTACTTC. It codes for CATETSGISYEQYF.

This clonotype was counted ten times or more. This chain joins TRBV7-2 and TRBJ1-2, with 9 bases aligning to TRBD1. The germline V gene has CDR1 SGHTA and CDR2 FQGNSA. The CDR3 totals 15 residues. The V gene end was trimmed by 5 bases and the J gene end by 6 bases; junction bases not matched to a gene: 10. CDR3 sequence (DNA): TGTGCCAGCAGCACCCGGGACAGGGAATTCGATGGCTACACCTTC. It encodes CASSTRDREFDGYTF.

In this sample, this clonotype turned up many times. The chain is built from TRBV6-5 and TRBJ2-2; D is perhaps TRBD1 or TRBD2 (5 bases each). The germline V and J ends were trimmed by 3 bases and 4 bases, with 12 bases remaining between them. The CDR3 runs to 15 residues. Germline-derived CDR1 and CDR2 are MNHEY and SVGAGI. CDR3 sequence: CASSYAGSSTGELFF. As DNA, the CDR3 is TGTGCCAGCAGTTATGCAGGGAGTTCCACCGGGGAGCTGTTTTTT.

The CDR3: CASSLAGQGKEKLFF. The CDR3, as DNA: TGTGCCAGCAGCTTGGCGGGACAGGGGAAAGAAAAACTGTTTTTT. The rearrangement links TRBV5-5 to TRBJ1-4, with 10 positions matching TRBD1. The CDR3 spans 15 residues. Germline V gives CDR1 SGHKS, CDR2 YYEKEE (reference sequence). V lost 0 bases and J lost 8; bases outside the gene matches: 4.

This clonotype was seen many times. The V and J genes are TRBV5-1 and TRBJ2-3, with a possible D match to TRBD2 (5 bases). The CDR3 extends over 16 amino acids. The germline V gene encodes CDR1 SGHRS and CDR2 YFSETQ. V lost 1 base, J lost 0 bases, and 12 bases lay in between. The CDR3 protein is CASSLTRKTSTDTQYF. Here the CDR3 DNA reads TGCGCCAGCAGCTTGACTAGAAAGACTAGCACAGATACGCAGTATTTT. The full variable domain, rest sourced from reference TRBV5-1 and TRBJ2-3, is KAGVTQTPRYLIKTRGQQVTLSCSPISGHRSVSWYQQTPGQGLQFLFEYFSETQRNKGNFPGRFSGRQFSNSRSEMNVSTLELGDSALYLCASSLTRKTSTDTQYFGPGTRLTVL.

Details on this clonotype: A much larger clone lies one base from this, so it may be a read error. The V gene is TRBV4-2, the J gene TRBJ2-5; possibly TRBD1 or TRBD2 for D (5 bases each). The ends were cut back, 0 bases at V and 3 bases at J, with 11 bases in the middle. The V gene's germline CDR1 is LGHNA and CDR2 YNFKEQ. The CDR3 extends over 15 amino acids. The CDR3 reads CASSQEHRRKETQYF. The CDR3 DNA sequence: TGTGCCAGCAGCCAAGAGCACAGGAGGAAAGAGACCCAGTACTTC.

This clonotype has just a few counts. J is TRBJ1-2 and V is TRBV19; perhaps TRBD1 as D (6 bases). Germline lookup yields CDR1 LNHDA and CDR2 SQIVND (reference sequence). This CDR3 has 18 amino acids. Trimming left V 7 bases short and J 1 base short, with 25 bases between. Here the CDR3 reads CASTQGFGGASSNYGYTF. CDR3 DNA: TGTGCCAGTACCCAAGGGTTTGGGGGCGCCTCCAGTAACTATGGCTACACCTTC.

Ten or more counts support this clonotype. The chain has TRBV27 and TRBJ1-1, with D unclear. The germline gives CDR1 MNHEY, CDR2 SMNVEV (reference sequence). The CDR3 extends over 13 amino acids. Trimming removed 3 bases at V and 1 base at J, with 6 bases between. CDR3 amino acids: CASSFQENTEAFF. The CDR3 DNA follows: TGTGCCAGCAGTTTTCAGGAGAACACTGAAGCTTTCTTT.

In its sample, this clonotype was seen many times. CDR3 coding DNA: TGTGCCAGCAGTCCACTAAGGGGAATTATGAACACTGAAGCTTTCTTT. It is translated as CASSPLRGIMNTEAFF. The chain employs TRBV27 and TRBJ1-1; D might be TRBD1 (5 bases). V lost 5 bases and J 0 bases, leaving 16 bases between the germline ends. CDR1 MNHEY and CDR2 SMNVEV come from the germline V gene (reference sequence). The CDR3 covers 16 residues.

This clonotype was seen more than once but under ten times. The gene calls are TRBV3-1 and TRBJ2-5; TRBD2 aligns across 10 bases. Losses at the gene ends were 0 bases for V and 4 bases for J; bases not matched to a gene: 8. Per germline, CDR1 LGHDT and CDR2 YNNKEL (reference sequence). The CDR3 totals 17 residues. The CDR3 nucleotides are TGTGCCAGCAGCCAAGATTTAGGTCTAGCGGGGGTAGAGACCCAGTACTTC. It yields the protein CASSQDLGLAGVETQYF.

Only a few counts were recorded for this clonotype. This chain joins TRBV6-5 and TRBJ2-1; the D gene is possibly TRBD1 (6 bases). Per germline, CDR1 MNHEY and CDR2 SVGAGI. The V gene lost 0 bases and the J gene lost 10 bases, with 13 bases spanning the gap. The CDR3 is 14 residues long. CDR3 sequence (DNA): TGTGCCAGCAGTTACTCCGGGACAAGGGGCGAGCAGTTCTTC. Translating it yields CASSYSGTRGEQFF.

This clonotype has a handful of counts. The V gene is TRBV6-1, the J gene TRBJ2-7; the D gene is possibly TRBD1 (6 bases). The CDR3 sequence is 15 residues long. V was clipped by 4 bases and J by 3 bases, with 16 bases between them. The germline V gene has CDR1 MNHNS and CDR2 SASEGT. The CDR3 here is CASSGYVRGSYEQYF. The DNA of the CDR3 is TGTGCCAGCAGTGGCTACGTCAGGGGCAGCTACGAGCAGTACTTC.

This clonotype was found many times. The V gene is TRBV12-3 or TRBV12-4, the J gene TRBJ2-1; perhaps TRBD2 as D (6 bases). This CDR3 has 12 amino acids. V dropped 6 bases and J dropped 5 bases, with 8 bases sitting between them. The CDR3 is CASRGGNNEQFF. The CDR3 DNA is TGTGCCAGCAGGGGGGGTAACAATGAGCAGTTCTTC.

This clonotype occurred a few times. The junction does not match germline at one end; this may be a read error. The chain is built from TRBV7-3 and TRBJ2-1; 8 bases are a match to TRBD2. Germline CDR1 reads SGHTA; CDR2 reads FQGTGA. The CDR3 loop spans 17 amino acids. The DNA for the CDR3 is TGTGCCACCAGCGGGGGAGGAAGCGGGGTTTCGTACAATGAGCAGTTCTTC. This translates into CATSGGGSGVSYNEQFF.

This clonotype has ten or more counts. The chain links TRBV24-1 to TRBJ2-7; D gene unclear. Germline assignment: CDR1 KGHDR and CDR2 SFDVKD. The CDR3 sequence is 11 residues long. V shed 10 bases and J shed 3 bases, with 9 bases lying between them. CDR3 amino acids: CATSRGYEQYF. DNA for the CDR3: TGTGCCACAAGTAGAGGCTACGAGCAGTACTTC.

This chain connects TRBV19 to TRBJ2-2; TRBD1 agrees at 7 bases. Germline V gene sequence: CDR1 LNHDA, CDR2 SQIVND (reference sequence). The CDR3 is made up of 15 amino acids. The V and J ends lost 6 bases and 4 bases, in that order; junction bases with no gene match: 8. The CDR3 reads CASSQTGVGTGELFF. DNA for the CDR3: TGTGCCAGTAGCCAAACAGGGGTCGGCACCGGGGAGCTGTTTTTT. The full variable domain, rest sourced from reference TRBV19 and TRBJ2-2, is DGGITQSPKYLFRKEGQNVTLSCEQNLNHDAMYWYRQDPGQGLRLIYYSQIVNDFQKGDIAEGYSVSREKKESFPLTVTSAQKNPTAFYLCASSQTGVGTGELFFGEGSRLTVL.

The CDR3 DNA reads TGTGCCAGCAGCCAAGCTAGGGGATACGGCTACACCTTC. Translated, it gives CASSQARGYGYTF. This sequence joins TRBV3-1 and TRBJ1-2; D might be TRBD1 (5 bases). Germline lookup yields CDR1 LGHDT and CDR2 YNNKEL (reference sequence). V was shortened by 1 base and J by 8 bases, with 11 bases between the two germline ends. The CDR3 consists of 13 residues.

Note on this clonotype: This may come from a read error, since a much larger clone is one base off. The chain combines TRBV7-3 with TRBJ1-1; 7 nucleotides align to TRBD1. V lost 5 bases and J lost 5; bases outside the gene matches: 5. CDR1 is SGHTA and CDR2 is FQGTGA in the germline V gene. CDR3 length: 13 amino acids. The CDR3 protein is CASSAQGVTEAFF. For the CDR3, the DNA is TGTGCCAGCAGCGCTCAGGGGGTGACTGAAGCTTTCTTT.

This clonotype was seen a handful of times. The rearrangement uses TRBV5-1 and TRBJ1-6, with a possible D match to TRBD1 (6 bases). Germline V gene sequence: CDR1 SGHRS, CDR2 YFSETQ. The CDR3 runs to 16 residues. With 0 bases removed from V and 5 bases from J, the gap between germline ends came to 12 bases. CDR3: CASSLVGGGNNSPLHF. The CDR3 DNA sequence: TGCGCCAGCAGCTTGGTCGGGGGCGGAAATAATTCACCCCTCCACTTT.

This clonotype came up a few times. The rearrangement joins TRBV6-2 or TRBV6-3 to TRBJ1-2; D is unclear. Germline CDR1 MNHEY, CDR2 SVGEGT. CDR3 length: 14 amino acids. Trimming left V 1 base short and J 6 bases short, with 12 bases between. The CDR3 here is CASSYYGREDGYTF. The CDR3, as DNA: TGTGCCAGCAGTTACTACGGGAGGGAGGATGGCTACACCTTC.